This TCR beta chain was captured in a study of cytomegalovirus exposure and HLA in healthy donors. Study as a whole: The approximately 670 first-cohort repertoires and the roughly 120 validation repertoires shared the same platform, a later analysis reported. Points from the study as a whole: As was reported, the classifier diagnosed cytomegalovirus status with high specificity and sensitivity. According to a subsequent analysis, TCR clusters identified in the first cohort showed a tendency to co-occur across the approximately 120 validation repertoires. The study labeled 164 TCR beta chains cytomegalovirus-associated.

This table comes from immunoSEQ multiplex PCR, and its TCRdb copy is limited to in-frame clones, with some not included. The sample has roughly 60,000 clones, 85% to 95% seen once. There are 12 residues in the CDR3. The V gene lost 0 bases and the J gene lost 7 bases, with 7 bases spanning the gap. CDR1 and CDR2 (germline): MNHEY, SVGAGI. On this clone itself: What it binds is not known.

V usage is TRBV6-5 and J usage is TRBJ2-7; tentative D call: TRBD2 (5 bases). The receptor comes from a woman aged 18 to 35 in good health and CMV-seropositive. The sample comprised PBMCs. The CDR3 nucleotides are TGTGCCAGCAGTTACTCGCCGGGGGAGCAGTACTTC. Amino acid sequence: CASSYSPGEQYF.